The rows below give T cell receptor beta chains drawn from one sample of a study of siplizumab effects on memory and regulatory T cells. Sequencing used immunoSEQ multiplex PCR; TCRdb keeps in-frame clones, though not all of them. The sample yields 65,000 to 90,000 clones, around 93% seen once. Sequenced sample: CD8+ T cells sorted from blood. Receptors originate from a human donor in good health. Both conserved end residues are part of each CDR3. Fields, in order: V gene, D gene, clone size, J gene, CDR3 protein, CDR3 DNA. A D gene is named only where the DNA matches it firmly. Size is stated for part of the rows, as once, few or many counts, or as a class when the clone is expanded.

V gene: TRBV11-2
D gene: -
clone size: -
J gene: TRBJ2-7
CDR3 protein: CASSEETGAYEQYF
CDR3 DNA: TGTGCCAGCAGCGAAGAGACAGGTGCCTACGAGCAGTACTTC

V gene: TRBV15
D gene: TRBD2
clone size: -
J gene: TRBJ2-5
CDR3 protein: CATSRNSGSQETQYF
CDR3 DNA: TGTGCCACCAGCAGAAATAGCGGGTCTCAAGAGACCCAGTACTTC

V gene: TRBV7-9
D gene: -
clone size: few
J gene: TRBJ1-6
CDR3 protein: CASSLGGAIYSPLHF
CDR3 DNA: TGTGCCAGCAGCTTAGGAGGGGCGATCTATTCACCCCTCCACTTT

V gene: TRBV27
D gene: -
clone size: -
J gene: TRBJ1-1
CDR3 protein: CASSLIGRGNEAFF
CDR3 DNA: TGTGCCAGCAGTTTAATTGGGCGGGGTAATGAAGCTTTCTTT

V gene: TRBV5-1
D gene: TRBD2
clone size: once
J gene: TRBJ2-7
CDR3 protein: CASSLGEGLEQYF
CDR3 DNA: TGCGCCAGCAGCTTGGGGGAGGGGCTCGAGCAGTACTTC

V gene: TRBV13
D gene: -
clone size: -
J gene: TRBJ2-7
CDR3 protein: CASSFQSTSYEQYF
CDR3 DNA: TGTGCCAGCAGCTTTCAATCGACCTCCTACGAGCAGTACTTC

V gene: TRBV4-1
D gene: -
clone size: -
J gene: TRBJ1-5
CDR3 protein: CASSHRVSEGNQPQHF
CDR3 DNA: TGCGCCAGCAGCCATAGGGTCAGCGAGGGGAATCAGCCCCAGCATTTT

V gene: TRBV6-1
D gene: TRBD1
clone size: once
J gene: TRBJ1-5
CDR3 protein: CASSETTGAGNQPQHF
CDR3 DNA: TGTGCCAGCAGTGAAACTACAGGGGCCGGTAATCAGCCCCAGCATTTT

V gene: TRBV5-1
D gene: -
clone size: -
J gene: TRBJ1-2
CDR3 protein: CASSLEVSSLYGYTF
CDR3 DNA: TGCGCCAGCAGCTTGGAGGTCAGCTCCCTCTATGGCTACACCTTC

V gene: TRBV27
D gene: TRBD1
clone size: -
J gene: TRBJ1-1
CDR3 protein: CASSLSGGTEAFF
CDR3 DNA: TGTGCCAGCAGCCTTTCAGGGGGGACTGAAGCTTTCTTT

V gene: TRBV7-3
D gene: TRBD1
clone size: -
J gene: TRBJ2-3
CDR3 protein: CASSQQGAGDTQYF
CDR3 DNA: TGTGCCAGCAGCCAGCAGGGGGCAGGAGATACGCAGTATTTT

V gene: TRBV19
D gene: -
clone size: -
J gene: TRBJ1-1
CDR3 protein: CASSIGPKSEAFF
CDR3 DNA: TGTGCCAGTAGTATAGGGCCTAAGTCTGAAGCTTTCTTT

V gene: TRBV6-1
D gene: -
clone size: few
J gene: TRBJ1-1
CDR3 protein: CASSDIGTMNTEAFF
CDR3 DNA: TGTGCCAGCAGTGATATCGGCACAATGAACACTGAAGCTTTCTTT

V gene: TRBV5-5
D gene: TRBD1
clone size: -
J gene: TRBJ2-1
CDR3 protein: CASSLLTGVENNEQFF
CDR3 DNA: TGTGCCAGCAGCCTCCTGACAGGGGTCGAAAACAATGAGCAGTTCTTC

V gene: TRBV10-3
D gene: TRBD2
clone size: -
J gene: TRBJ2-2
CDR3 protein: CASGGASGELFF
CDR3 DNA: TGTGCGAGCGGGGGGGCCAGCGGGGAGCTGTTTTTT

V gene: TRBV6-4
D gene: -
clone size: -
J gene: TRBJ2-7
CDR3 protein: CASRLRDSPSYEQYF
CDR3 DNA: TGTGCCAGCAGACTCCGGGACTCACCAAGCTACGAGCAGTACTTC